Sequencing of this T cell receptor (beta chain) was carried out in a study of blood T cell repertoires in COVID-19. At the level of the study: COVID-19 samples from acute and convalescent phases originated in the United States, Italy and Spain. In each case, the material was cDNA or gDNA derived from T cells, B-cell-depleted T cells, or PBMCs.

In the original workflow: Estimated nucleated cell counts came from reference gene primer amplification. TCRdb's table, derived via immunoSEQ multiplex PCR, lists solely in-frame clones and lacks some. That table furnishes V, J and clone size, whereas the DNA furnished D and trimming. This sample has approximately 150,000 clones, with 78% found just once. The source of this sequence is a woman aged 60 to 75 with acute or convalescent COVID-19. The sample was peripheral blood.

CDR3 DNA: TGTGCCAGTAGTATACGGGTGGGCAGGGGGACTGAAGCTTTCTTT. Translation gives CASSIRVGRGTEAFF. This chain uses TRBV19 with TRBJ1-1; 7 positions agree with TRBD1. This CDR3 is built from 15 residues. V was clipped by 2 bases and J by 5 bases; unmatched bases: 8. In germline, CDR1 is LNHDA, CDR2 SQIVND (reference sequence).